The subject of this entry is one T cell receptor (beta chain). The sample belongs to a study of CD8 T cells in Susac syndrome. Reverse transcription used roughly 0.5 to 1 ug RNA and random hexamers. The method of amplification for TCR beta CDR3 was immunoSEQ multiplex PCR, covering 54 Vbeta and 13 Jbeta. MiXCR was run by TCRdb on the immunoSEQ multiplex PCR reads, yielding one entry per CDR3 protein. The sample shows hundreds of thousands of distinct CDR3 sequences, 90% to 96% of them seen only once. Sequencing of TCR beta drew on CD8+ and CD4+ T cells from blood. Patients with Susac syndrome met diagnostic criteria that were recently defined for definite or probable disease. V lost 10 bases to trimming and J lost 5 bases; unmatched junction nucleotides: 14. The CDR3 covers 15 residues. The germline CDR1 and CDR2 sequences are MGHDK and SYGVNS.

Sequencing input: CD4+ T cells from PBMCs. The chain links TRBV25-1 to TRBJ2-5; TRBD2 aligns across 9 bases. The receptor comes from a human donor with Susac syndrome. The CDR3 DNA reads TGTGCCACCTCACGCGGGGGGGGCGATGGTGAGACCCAGTACTTC. Translating it yields CATSRGGGDGETQYF.